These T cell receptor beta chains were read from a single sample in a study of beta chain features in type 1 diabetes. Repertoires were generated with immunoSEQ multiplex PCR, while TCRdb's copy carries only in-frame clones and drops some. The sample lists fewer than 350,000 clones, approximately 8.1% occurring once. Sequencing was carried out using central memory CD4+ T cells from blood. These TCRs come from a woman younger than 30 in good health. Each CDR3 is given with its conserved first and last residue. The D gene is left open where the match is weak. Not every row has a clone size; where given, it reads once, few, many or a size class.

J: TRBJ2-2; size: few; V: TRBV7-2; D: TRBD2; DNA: TGTGCCAGCAGCTCCCCGGGGGGGGGCGAGGTCGGGGAGCTGTTTTTT; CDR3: CASSSPGGGEVGELFF
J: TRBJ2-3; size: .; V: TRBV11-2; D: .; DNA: TGTGCCAGCAGCCCAGCCCGGGATACGCAGTATTTT; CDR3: CASSPARDTQYF
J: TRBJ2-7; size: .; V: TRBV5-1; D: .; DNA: TGCGCCAGCAGCTTTGACGGAGTCGGATACGAGCAGTACTTC; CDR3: CASSFDGVGYEQYF
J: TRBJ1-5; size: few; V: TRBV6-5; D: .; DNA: TGTGCCAGCAGTTACGGGCGTGGCAATCAGCCCCAGCATTTT; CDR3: CASSYGRGNQPQHF
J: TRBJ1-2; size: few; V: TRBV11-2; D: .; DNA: TGTGCCAGCACCCCCAAGGAGGTGGGCGGCTACACCTTC; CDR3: CASTPKEVGGYTF
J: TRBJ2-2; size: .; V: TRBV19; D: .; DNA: TGTGCCACCAAAGGAGGGGGAGCGAGCACCGGGGAGCTGTTTTTT; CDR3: CATKGGGASTGELFF
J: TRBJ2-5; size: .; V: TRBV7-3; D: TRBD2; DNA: TGTGCCAGCAGTGGGACTAGCGGTCAGGGGGAGACCCAGTACTTC; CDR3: CASSGTSGQGETQYF
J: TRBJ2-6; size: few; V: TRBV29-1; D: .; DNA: TGCAGCGTTGGTGAAGGGGCTGGGGCCAACGTCCTGACTTTC; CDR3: CSVGEGAGANVLTF
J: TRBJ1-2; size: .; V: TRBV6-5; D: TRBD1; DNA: TGTGCCAGCCGCTATCCGGGACAGGTTAATGGCTACACCTTC; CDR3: CASRYPGQVNGYTF
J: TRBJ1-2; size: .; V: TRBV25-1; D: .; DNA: TGTGCCAGCAGTGGGCGGAATGGGATCTATGGCTACACCTTC; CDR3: CASSGRNGIYGYTF
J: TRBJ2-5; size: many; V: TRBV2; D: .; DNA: TGTGCCAGCAGTGAAGCGGAGACCCAGTACTTC; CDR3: CASSEAETQYF
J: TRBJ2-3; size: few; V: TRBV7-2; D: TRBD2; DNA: TGTGCCAGCAGCTTAGAGATACTAGCGGGGGATACGCAGTATTTT; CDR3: CASSLEILAGDTQYF
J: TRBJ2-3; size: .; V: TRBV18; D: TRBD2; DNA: TGTGCCAGCTCACCGGCGGGGGGCCGCACAGATACGCAGTATTTT; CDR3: CASSPAGGRTDTQYF
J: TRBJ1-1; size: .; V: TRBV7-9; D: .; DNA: TGTGCCAGCAGTCTTGTGGTGACGAACACTGAAGCTTTCTTT; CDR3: CASSLVVTNTEAFF
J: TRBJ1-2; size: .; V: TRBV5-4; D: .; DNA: TGTGCCAGCCGGGTAAATCACTATGGCTACACCTTC; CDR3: CASRVNHYGYTF
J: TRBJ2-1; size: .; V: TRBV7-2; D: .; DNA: TGTGCCAGCAGCTTTTTCATGGGGGACGGTGAGCAGTTCTTC; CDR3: CASSFFMGDGEQFF
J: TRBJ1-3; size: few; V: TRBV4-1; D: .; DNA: TGCGCCAGCAGCCAAGCTGGTTTCTCTGGAAACACCATATATTTT; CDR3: CASSQAGFSGNTIYF
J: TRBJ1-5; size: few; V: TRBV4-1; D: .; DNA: TGCGCCAGCAGCCAGGGGGCGATTAGCAATCAGCCCCAGCATTTT; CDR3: CASSQGAISNQPQHF
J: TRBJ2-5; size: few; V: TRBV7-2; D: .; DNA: TGTGCCAGCAGCTTGGCGCAGGGCCAAGAGACCCAGTACTTC; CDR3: CASSLAQGQETQYF
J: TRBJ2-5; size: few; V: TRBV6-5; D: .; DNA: TGTGCCAGCAGCCAAGATATCACCCGTGGTGTGACCCAGTACTTC; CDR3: CASSQDITRGVTQYF
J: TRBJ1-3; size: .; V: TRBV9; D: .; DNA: TGTGCCAGCAGCGTGGATCACTCTGGAAACACCATATATTTT; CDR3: CASSVDHSGNTIYF
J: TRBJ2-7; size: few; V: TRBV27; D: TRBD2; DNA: TGTGCCAGCAGTTTAACGCGCCTAGCGGGGGGCGAGCAGTACTTC; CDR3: CASSLTRLAGGEQYF
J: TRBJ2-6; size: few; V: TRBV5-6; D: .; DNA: TGTGCCAGCAGCTTGACTCGGAGTTCTGGGGCCAACGTCCTGACTTTC; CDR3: CASSLTRSSGANVLTF
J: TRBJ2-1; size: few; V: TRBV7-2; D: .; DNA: TGTGCCACCTCGCGAGACAGCGCCTACAATGAGCAGTTCTTC; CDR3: CATSRDSAYNEQFF
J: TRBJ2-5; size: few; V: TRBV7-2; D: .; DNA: TGTGCCAGCAGCTTAGGACAGCACTTCCAAGAGACCCAGTACTTC; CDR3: CASSLGQHFQETQYF
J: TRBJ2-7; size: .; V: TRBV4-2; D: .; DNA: TGTGCCAGCAGCCTCTCACCCGCCGAATTCGGCGAGCAGTACTTC; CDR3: CASSLSPAEFGEQYF
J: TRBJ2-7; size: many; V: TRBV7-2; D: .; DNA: TGTGCCAGCAGCCCGGACAGTCACGCCACCTACGAGCAGTACTTC; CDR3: CASSPDSHATYEQYF
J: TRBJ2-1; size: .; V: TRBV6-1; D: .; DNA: TGTGCCGGGCGCTCCTACAATGAGCAGTTCTTC; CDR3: CAGRSYNEQFF
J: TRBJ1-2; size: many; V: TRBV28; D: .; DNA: TGTGCCAGCAGCCCTAGCGACAGGATCTATGGCTACACCTTC; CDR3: CASSPSDRIYGYTF
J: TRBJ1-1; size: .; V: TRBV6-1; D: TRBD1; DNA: TGTGCCAGCACCATAGACAGGGGCACTGAAGCTTTCTTT; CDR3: CASTIDRGTEAFF
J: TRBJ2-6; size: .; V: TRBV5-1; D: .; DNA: TGCGCCAGCAGCTTGGGGATCTCTGGGGCCAACGTCCTGACTTTC; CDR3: CASSLGISGANVLTF
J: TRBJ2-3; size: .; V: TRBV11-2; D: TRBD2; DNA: TGTGCCAGCAGCCTGCGGACTAGCGCGACGTCAGATACGCAGTATTTT; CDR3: CASSLRTSATSDTQYF
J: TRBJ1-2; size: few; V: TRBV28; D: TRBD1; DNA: TGTGCCAGCAGATCCGGGACAGGGGTGGGAGGCTACACCTTC; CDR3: CASRSGTGVGGYTF
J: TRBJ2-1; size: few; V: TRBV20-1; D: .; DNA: TGCAGTGTTGGCCAAAATGAGCAGTTCTTC; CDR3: CSVGQNEQFF
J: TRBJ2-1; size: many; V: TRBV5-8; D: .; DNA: TGTGCCAGCAGCCGCAACAGGGCGGTGCAGTTCTTC; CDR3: CASSRNRAVQFF
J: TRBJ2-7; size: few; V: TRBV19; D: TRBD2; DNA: TGTGCCAGTAGTCGGGGACTAGCGGGAGTATCAGGCTACGAGCAGTACTTC; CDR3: CASSRGLAGVSGYEQYF
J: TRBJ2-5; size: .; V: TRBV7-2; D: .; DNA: TGTGCCAGCAGCTTAGGGCAGATTTGGCGCGACCAGTACTTC; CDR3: CASSLGQIWRDQYF
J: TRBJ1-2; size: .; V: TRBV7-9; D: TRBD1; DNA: TGTGCCAGCAGCTCAGGGGGTGACTATGGCTACACCTTC; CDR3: CASSSGGDYGYTF
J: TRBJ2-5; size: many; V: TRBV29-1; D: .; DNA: TGCAGCGTGGGGACAACCCAGTACTTC; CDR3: CSVGTTQYF
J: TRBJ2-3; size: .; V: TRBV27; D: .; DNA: TGTGCCAGCAGTTCCTCTAGTAGGAAGGGAGATACGCAGTATTTT; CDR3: CASSSSSRKGDTQYF
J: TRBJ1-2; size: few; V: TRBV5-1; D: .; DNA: TGCGCCAGCAGCCCGGACAGCGTTGGAGGCTACACCTTC; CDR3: CASSPDSVGGYTF
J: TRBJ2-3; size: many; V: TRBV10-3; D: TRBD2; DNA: TGTGCCATCAGTGAAGGGAGGGGATCAACAGATACGCAGTATTTT; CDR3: CAISEGRGSTDTQYF
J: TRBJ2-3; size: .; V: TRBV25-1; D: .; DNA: TGTGCCAGCAGCCCTCCAAGAGACACAGATACGCAGTATTTT; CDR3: CASSPPRDTDTQYF
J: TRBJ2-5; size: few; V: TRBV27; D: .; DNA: TGTGCCAGCGCGTCGGGACTCGCCTCGGGGACCCAGTACTTC; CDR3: CASASGLASGTQYF
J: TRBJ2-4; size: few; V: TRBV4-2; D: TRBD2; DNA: TGTGCCAGCAGCCCGGACCCTCGGGGGCTAGCGGGGAACATTCAGTACTTC; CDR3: CASSPDPRGLAGNIQYF
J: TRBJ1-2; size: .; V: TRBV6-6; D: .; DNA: TGTGCCAGCAGTTACTCGACAGGCATTAACTATGGCTACACCTTC; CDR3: CASSYSTGINYGYTF
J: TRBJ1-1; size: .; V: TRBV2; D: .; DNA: TGTGCCAGCAGTGACAACGGGGGTGAAGCTTTCTTT; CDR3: CASSDNGGEAFF
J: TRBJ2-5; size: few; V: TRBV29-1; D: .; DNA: TGCAGCGTTTTACTGGGGGGTGTGGAGACCCAGTACTTC; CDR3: CSVLLGGVETQYF
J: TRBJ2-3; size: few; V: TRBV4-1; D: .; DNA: TGCGCCAGCAGCCGACGGACTCCGAGCACAGATACGCAGTATTTT; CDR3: CASSRRTPSTDTQYF
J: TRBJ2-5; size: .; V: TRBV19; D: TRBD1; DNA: TGTGCCAGTAGTCCCGGGACAGGGGCAGAGACCCAGTACTTC; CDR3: CASSPGTGAETQYF
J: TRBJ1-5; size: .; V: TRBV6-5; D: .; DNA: TGTGCCAGCAGTTACTCGCAGGGATATCAGCCCCAGCATTTT; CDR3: CASSYSQGYQPQHF
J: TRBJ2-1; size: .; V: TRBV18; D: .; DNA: TGTGCCAGCTCACCACCTGTGAGGACGGACTACAATGAGCAGTTCTTC; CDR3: CASSPPVRTDYNEQFF
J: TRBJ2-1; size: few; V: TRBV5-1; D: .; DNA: TGCGCCAGCCTCTCGGGCCTGGACAATGAGCAGTTCTTC; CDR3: CASLSGLDNEQFF
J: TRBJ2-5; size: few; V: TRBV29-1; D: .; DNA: TGCAGCGTAACTCGGGGGGAGACCCAGTACTTC; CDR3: CSVTRGETQYF
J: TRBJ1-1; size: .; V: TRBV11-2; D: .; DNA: TGTGCCAGCAGCTTAGGATCACCAGGAAACACTGAAGCTTTCTTT; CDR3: CASSLGSPGNTEAFF
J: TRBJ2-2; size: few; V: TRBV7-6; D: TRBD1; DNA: TGTGCCAGCAGCTTAGAAACAGGGGGTAATACCGGGGAGCTGTTTTTT; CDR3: CASSLETGGNTGELFF
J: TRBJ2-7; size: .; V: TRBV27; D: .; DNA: TGTGCCAGCAGTCCAGGGACTGGACGAATCTCCTACGAGCAGTACTTC; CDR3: CASSPGTGRISYEQYF
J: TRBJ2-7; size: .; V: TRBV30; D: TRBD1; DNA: TGTGCCTGGAGTCAGGGGGCGCCCGGCGAGCAGTACTTC; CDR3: CAWSQGAPGEQYF